What follows describes a single T cell receptor (beta chain). Its antigen target is currently unknown. Base-call qualities are not available, and no considerably larger clone is one nucleotide away. The germline V gene (reference sequence) provides CDR1 LNHDA and CDR2 SQIVND. V trim: 4 bases; J trim: 2 bases; unmatched bases: 7. The CDR3, cysteine through phenylalanine, is 16 amino acids long. Only the CDR3 part of the read is kept: 48 bases, read in frame from the first base. These data belong to a study of T cell repertoires in cytomegalovirus infection (dated by TCRdb to between 2017 and 2020). For context, the study as a whole: The HLA type of each donor mattered for the analysis, because public TCR beta signatures pointed to carriage of CMV infection along with the matching HLA type.

Sequencing used an Illumina HiSeq 1500. TCRdb ran its own pipeline on the public reads, namely fastp trimming at Q25 and MiXCR clone calling, and kept in-frame beta chains. Under each unique CDR3 protein, matching rows form one entry showing the most common genes and DNA. This sample has 300,000 or so distinct CDR3 sequences in its table, and more than 20% of those were observed once. Approximately 15% of the sample is taken by the ten largest. What the research found in general, with its limitations: The ex vivo response was dominated by HLA-C-restricted CMV-specific TCR beta clonotypes, which also provided the single most frequent clonotype in two of eight donors. Cumulative frequency of public TCR beta family members discriminated carriers of CMV infection plus the relevant HLA type in this cohort and an independent approximately 360-donor cohort.

Sequencing input: PBMCs. The sequence links TRBV19 to TRBJ1-5, with 8 bases matching TRBD1. The source is a human donor in good health (CMV status not recorded). Some clones in this sample may be carry-over from other donors' samples. The nucleotides are TGTGCCAGTAGTAGGAAGACAGGGGACGGCAATCAGCCCCAGCATTTT. Its protein is CASSRKTGDGNQPQHF.